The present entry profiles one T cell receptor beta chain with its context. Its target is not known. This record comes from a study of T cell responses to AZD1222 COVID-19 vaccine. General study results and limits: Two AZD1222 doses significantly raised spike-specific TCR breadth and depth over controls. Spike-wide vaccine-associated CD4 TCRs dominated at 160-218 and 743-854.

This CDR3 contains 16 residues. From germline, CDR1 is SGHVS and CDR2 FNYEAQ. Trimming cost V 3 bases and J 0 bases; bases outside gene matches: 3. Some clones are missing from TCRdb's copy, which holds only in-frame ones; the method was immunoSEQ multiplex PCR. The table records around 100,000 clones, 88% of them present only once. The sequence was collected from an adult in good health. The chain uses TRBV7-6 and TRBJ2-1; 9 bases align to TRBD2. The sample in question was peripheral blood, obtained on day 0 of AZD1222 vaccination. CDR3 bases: TGTGCCAGCAGCTTCAAAGCGGGAGGCTCCTACAATGAGCAGTTCTTC. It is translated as CASSFKAGGSYNEQFF.